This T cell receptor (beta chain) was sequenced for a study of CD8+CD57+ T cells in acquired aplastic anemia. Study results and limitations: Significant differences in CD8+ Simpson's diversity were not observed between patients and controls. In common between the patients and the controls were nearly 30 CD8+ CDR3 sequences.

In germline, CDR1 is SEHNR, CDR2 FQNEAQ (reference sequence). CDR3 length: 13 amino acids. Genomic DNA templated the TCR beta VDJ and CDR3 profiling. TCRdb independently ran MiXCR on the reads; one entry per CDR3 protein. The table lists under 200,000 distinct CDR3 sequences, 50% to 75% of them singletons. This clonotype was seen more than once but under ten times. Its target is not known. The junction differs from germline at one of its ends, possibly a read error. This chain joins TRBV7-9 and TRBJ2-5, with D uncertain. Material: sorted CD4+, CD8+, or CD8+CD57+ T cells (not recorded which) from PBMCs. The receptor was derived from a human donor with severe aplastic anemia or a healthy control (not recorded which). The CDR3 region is CASSSLRQTAPSF. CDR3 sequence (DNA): TGTGCCAGCAGCTCCCTTCGACAAACCGCCCCAAGCTTC.